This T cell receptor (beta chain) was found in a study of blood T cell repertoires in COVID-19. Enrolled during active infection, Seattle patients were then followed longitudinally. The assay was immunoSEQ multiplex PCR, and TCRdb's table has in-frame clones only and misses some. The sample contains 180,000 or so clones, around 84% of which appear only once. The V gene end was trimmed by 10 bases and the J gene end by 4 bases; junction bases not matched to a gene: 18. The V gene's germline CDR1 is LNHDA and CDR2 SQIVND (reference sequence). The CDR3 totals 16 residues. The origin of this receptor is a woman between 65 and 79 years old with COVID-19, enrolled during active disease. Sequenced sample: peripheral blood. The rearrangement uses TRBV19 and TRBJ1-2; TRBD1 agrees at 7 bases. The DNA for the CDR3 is TGTGCCACGGAGATTAGACAGGGCCCAAGGACCTATGGCTACACCTTC. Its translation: CATEIRQGPRTYGYTF.